One and the same sample provided the 30 T cell receptor beta chains below, sequenced in a study of post-analysis software for immune sequencing data. Whole-study findings and limits: TRBV5-6, TRBV5-1 and TRBV20-1 were among five TRBV segments more frequent in patients than controls.

These receptors have no known antigen. TCR beta cDNA libraries had unique molecular identifiers. TCRdb analysed the PCR reads with MiXCR anew, one entry per CDR3 protein. The sample lists 170,000 or so distinct CDR3 sequences, approximately 28% occurring once. Specimen: blood. The receptors shown here come from a girl under 18 with multiple sclerosis.

A few counts support this clonotype. The chain links TRBV20-1 to TRBJ1-4; D gene uncertain. The CDR3 consists of 11 residues. CDR1 and CDR2 (germline): DFQATT, SNEGSKA (reference sequence). Trimming took off 0 bases at V and 8 bases at J, with 4 bases between the two ends. CDR3 coding DNA: TGCAGTGCTAGAGATAGCGAAAAACTGTTTTTT. This codes for CSARDSEKLFF.

This clonotype was seen only a few times. The J gene is TRBJ2-7, the V gene TRBV5-1, with a possible D match to TRBD1 (6 bases). V lost 4 bases and J 6 bases, leaving 17 bases between the germline ends. CDR1 is SGHRS, CDR2 YFSETQ, per germline. This CDR3 is built from 14 residues. Here the CDR3 DNA reads TGCGCCAGCAGCGAGCGACCCACAGGGATCGAGCAGTACTTC. Encoded protein: CASSERPTGIEQYF.

This clonotype was detected ten times or more. The chain employs TRBV7-9 and TRBJ2-1; TRBD2 matches at 9 bases. V was clipped by 6 bases and J by 8 bases; unmatched bases: 11. The CDR3 has 15 amino acids. From germline, CDR1 is SEHNR and CDR2 FQNEAQ (reference sequence). CDR3 DNA sequence: TGTGCCAGCAGGGACGCGGGAGGGCCCCCTCATGAGCAGTTCTTC. This sequence encodes CASRDAGGPPHEQFF.

This clonotype was seen repeatedly, ten times or more. The rearrangement links TRBV10-3 to TRBJ2-7; 8 bases line up with TRBD2. This CDR3 has 15 amino acids. CDR1 is ENHRY and CDR2 is SYGVKD in the germline V gene. Trimming cost V 6 bases and J 0 bases; bases outside gene matches: 7. The CDR3 DNA follows: TGTGCCATCAGCGGGAGGGGGGGCAACTCCTACGAGCAGTACTTC. It specifies CAISGRGGNSYEQYF.

The chain couples TRBV12-3 or TRBV12-4 to TRBJ1-1, with D unclear. With 6 bases removed from V and 9 bases from J, the gap between germline ends came to 11 bases. The CDR3 consists of 11 residues. The CDR3 region has the DNA TGTGCCAGCAGGCTAACAGCACAAGCTTTCTTT. Translated: CASRLTAQAFF.

The chain has TRBV20-1 and TRBJ1-1; 12 bases match TRBD1. The V and J ends lost 6 bases and 2 bases, in that order; junction bases with no gene match: 10. CDR1 and CDR2 from the germline V gene are DFQATT and SNEGSKA (reference sequence). The CDR3 is 16 residues long. The CDR3 coding sequence is TGCAGTGCGGTCAAGGGGACAGGGGGCAGTAACACTGAAGCTTTCTTT. It specifies CSAVKGTGGSNTEAFF.

In its sample, this clonotype was seen a few times. A much larger clone differs from this one at a single base, so this may be a read error. The chain links TRBV7-3 to TRBJ1-6; D unresolved. Trimming removed 0 bases at V and 10 bases at J, with 7 bases between. This CDR3 region has 13 residues. CDR1 is SGHTA and CDR2 is FQGTGA in the germline V gene. The CDR3 loop is CASSLTRASPLHF. CDR3 sequence (DNA): TGTGCCAGCAGCTTAACCCGGGCATCACCCCTCCACTTT.

About this clonotype: This could be a read error, since a much larger clone is one nucleotide away. The V and J genes are TRBV29-1 and TRBJ2-5; unclear D gene. The last part of the DNA fits TRBJ2-7 better; the J call may be wrong. Per germline, CDR1 SQVTM and CDR2 ANQGSEA. The CDR3 totals 11 residues. CDR3 amino acids: CGVESRAEQYF. CDR3 nucleotides: TGCGGCGTTGAATCTAGGGCCGAGCAGTACTTC.

In this sample, this clonotype turned up many times. The V gene is TRBV9, the J gene TRBJ1-2; 7 bases line up with TRBD1. The CDR3 has 13 amino acids. With 2 bases clipped from V and 4 bases from J, the junction kept 2 bases outside the gene matches. Looked up from germline, CDR1 is SGDLS and CDR2 is YYNGEE. The CDR3 bases are TGTGCCAGCAGCGTGGGACAGCCCTATGGCTACACCTTC. This codes for CASSVGQPYGYTF.

CDR3 loop: CASSFGDSYGYTF. CDR3 bases: TGTGCCAGCAGCTTCGGAGACAGCTATGGCTACACCTTC. The rearrangement links TRBV7-9 to TRBJ1-2; perhaps TRBD1 as D (5 bases). This CDR3 contains 13 residues. Trimming cost V 3 bases and J 4 bases, with 9 bases left between them. Germline V gene sequence: CDR1 SEHNR, CDR2 FQNEAQ (reference sequence).

This clonotype was counted at least ten times. The chain employs TRBV20-1 and TRBJ2-1; D uncertain. The CDR3 covers 11 residues. V was trimmed by 1 base and J by 6 bases, leaving 4 bases between them. The germline CDR1 and CDR2 sequences are DFQATT and SNEGSKA (reference sequence). CDR3 DNA: TGCAGTGCTAGAGCCGCCAATGAGCAGTTCTTC. It translates to CSARAANEQFF.

Regarding this clonotype: This could be a read error, since a much larger clone is one nucleotide away. The V call is TRBV5-6, the J call TRBJ2-1, with TRBD2 matching over 8 bases. Germline V gene data show CDR1 as SGHDT and CDR2 as YYEEEE. The CDR3 consists of 15 residues. CDR3 protein: CAGSFGAAGGNEQFF. The CDR3 nucleotides read TGTGCCGGCAGCTTTGGGGCCGCGGGAGGTAATGAGCAGTTCTTC.

This clonotype was counted a single time. The chain carries TRBV12-5 and TRBJ2-7; D is undetermined. The ends were cut back, 1 base at V and 6 bases at J, with 13 bases in the middle. The CDR3 has 14 residues. Germline loops: CDR1 LGHNT, CDR2 FRNRAP. Written as DNA, the CDR3 is TGTGCTAGTGGTTTGGGCACCCCGGTCCCCGAGCAGTACTTC. It codes for CASGLGTPVPEQYF. The whole variable domain, remainder taken from reference TRBV12-5 and TRBJ2-7, is DARVTQTPRHKVTEMGQEVTMRCQPILGHNTVFWYRQTMMQGLELLAYFRNRAPLDDSGMPKDRFSAEMPDATLATLKIQPSEPRDSAVYFCASGLGTPVPEQYFGPGTRLTVT.

V usage is TRBV12-3 or TRBV12-4 and J usage is TRBJ1-5; no reliable D call. CDR3 size: 16 residues. V dropped 3 bases and J dropped 0 bases, with 12 bases sitting between them. The CDR3 sequence: CASSFGGFHSNQPQHF. The CDR3 bases are TGTGCCAGCAGTTTCGGCGGCTTCCATAGCAATCAGCCCCAGCATTTT.

This clonotype was counted a few times. The CDR3 coding sequence is TGTGCCAGCAGGCCTTCTAGCGGGAGTTTATACAATGAGCAGTACTTC. Its protein product is CASRPSSGSLYNEQYF. V and J are TRBV12-3 or TRBV12-4 and TRBJ2-5; 10 bases map to TRBD2. The CDR3 has 16 amino acids. V was pared by 6 bases and J by 11 bases, with 18 bases of the junction left unmatched.

The V and J genes are TRBV7-8 and TRBJ2-3, with D perhaps matching TRBD2 (6 bases). Germline lookup yields CDR1 SGHVS and CDR2 FQNEAQ. The CDR3 sequence is 18 residues long. Trimming took 1 base from V and 5 from J, leaving 22 bases between them. CDR3 DNA: TGTGCCAGCAGCTTAGGGCCCGGCTCGACGGGAGTGGGAGATACGCAGTATTTT. The encoded protein is CASSLGPGSTGVGDTQYF.

In its sample, this clonotype was seen a few times. The rearrangement links TRBV20-1 to TRBJ2-3; 8 positions agree with TRBD1. V lost 5 bases, J lost 5 bases, and 12 bases stayed unmatched. This CDR3 comprises 15 residues. CDR1 DFQATT and CDR2 SNEGSKA come from the germline V gene (reference sequence). CDR3 sequence (DNA): TGCAGTGCTGCTCTCTACCGACAGGGGCGAGATACGCAGTATTTT. This gives the protein CSAALYRQGRDTQYF.

The V call is TRBV6-5, the J call TRBJ2-7, with TRBD2 matching over 7 bases. The CDR3 consists of 15 residues. The V segment lost 2 bases and the J segment 4 bases; nucleotides outside the gene matches: 8. Germline V CDR1 and CDR2: MNHEY, SVGAGI. The CDR3 DNA is TGTGCCAGCAGTTACATGTCTAGCGGCGGTTACGAGCAGTACTTC. As protein: CASSYMSSGGYEQYF.

This clonotype was counted a few times. Since a much larger clone is just one base distant, this may be a read error. The CDR3: CSALGGLTENEQFF. The DNA of the CDR3 is TGCAGTGCTCTTGGGGGACTAACGGAAAATGAGCAGTTCTTC. The chain is built from TRBV20-1 and TRBJ2-1; TRBD2 aligns across 7 bases. V was pared by 5 bases and J by 7 bases, with 11 bases of the junction left unmatched. Germline CDR1 is DFQATT and CDR2 is SNEGSKA (reference sequence). The CDR3 has 14 amino acids.

The chain employs TRBV7-2 and TRBJ2-1, with D possibly called TRBD1 or TRBD2 (5 bases each). The CDR3 runs 13 residues. V shed 3 bases and J shed 10 bases, with 13 bases lying between them. Germline CDR1 SGHTA, CDR2 FQGNSA. CDR3 sequence: CASSLGRGAEQFF. CDR3 coding DNA: TGTGCCAGCAGCTTGGGACGAGGGGCGGAGCAGTTCTTC.

This clonotype was seen repeatedly, ten times or more. This chain links TRBV7-9 with TRBJ2-7, with D possibly being TRBD2 (6 bases). Trimming removed 8 bases at V and 1 base at J, with 12 bases between. CDR3 length: 13 amino acids. Germline-derived CDR1 and CDR2 are SEHNR and FQNEAQ (reference sequence). The CDR3 nucleotides are TGTGCCAGCGTAAGGGGAGGATCCTACGAGCAGTACTTC. Amino acids: CASVRGGSYEQYF.

Note on this clonotype: Since a much larger clone is just one base distant, this may be a read error. This chain connects TRBV28 to TRBJ2-5; a possible D gene is TRBD2 (6 bases). Per the germline V gene, CDR1 is MDHEN and CDR2 is SYDVKM. The CDR3 covers 13 residues. CDR3 sequence reads: CVSSVADQETQYF. CDR3 DNA sequence: TGTGTCAGCAGTGTAGCGGACCAAGAGACCCAGTACTTC. The whole variable domain, filled in from reference TRBV28 and TRBJ2-5, reads DVKVTQSSRYLVKRTGEKVFLECVQDMDHENMFWYRQDPGLGLRLIYFSYDVKMKEKGDIPEGYSVSREKKERFSLILESASTNQTSMYLCVSSVADQETQYFGPGTRLLVL.

The chain carries TRBV5-1 and TRBJ1-1, with unresolved D. Trimming pared 0 bases from V and 3 bases from J, leaving 15 bases between. The CDR3 runs 16 residues. Per the germline V gene, CDR1 is SGHRS and CDR2 is YFSETQ. CDR3 sequence: CASSLGGQSFYTEAFF. The CDR3, as DNA: TGCGCCAGCAGCTTGGGTGGGCAGAGTTTCTACACTGAAGCTTTCTTT.

The rearrangement joins TRBV20-1 to TRBJ1-1; 10 positions agree with TRBD1. CDR3 size: 17 residues. Germline CDR1 and CDR2: DFQATT and SNEGSKA (reference sequence). V dropped 6 bases and J dropped 2; count of bases not matched to a gene: 15. CDR3 DNA: TGCAGTGCCCATTGGAAGGGGGACAGGGGAGGAAACACTGAAGCTTTCTTT. It specifies CSAHWKGDRGGNTEAFF.

This clonotype showed up just a few times. The CDR3 reads CASSLAGSYKNIQYF. Written as DNA, the CDR3 is TGTGCCAGCAGCCTGGCCGGGTCATACAAAAACATTCAGTACTTC. V is TRBV12-3 or TRBV12-4 and J is TRBJ2-4; no definite D call. Trimming pared 6 bases from V and 3 bases from J, leaving 15 bases between. The CDR3 covers 15 residues.

The table lists this clonotype with a few counts. The chain combines TRBV28 with TRBJ2-1; 10 nucleotides agree with TRBD2. The CDR3 consists of 17 residues. CDR1 is MDHEN, CDR2 SYDVKM, per germline. J lost 0 bases, V lost 7 bases, and 9 bases had no gene match. CDR3 protein: CASIKTGLANSYNEQFF. The CDR3 DNA sequence: TGTGCCAGCATTAAAACGGGACTAGCGAACTCCTACAATGAGCAGTTCTTC. The variable domain in full, completed from reference TRBV28 and TRBJ2-1, reads DVKVTQSSRYLVKRTGEKVFLECVQDMDHENMFWYRQDPGLGLRLIYFSYDVKMKEKGDIPEGYSVSREKKERFSLILESASTNQTSMYLCASIKTGLANSYNEQFFGPGTRLTVL.

This clonotype came up a few times. This chain uses TRBV21-1 with TRBJ1-1. TRBV21-1 is marked as a pseudogene. The CDR3 sequence is 11 residues long. This CDR3 reads CAKKEGSEAFF. For the CDR3, the DNA is TGTGCCAAAAAGGAGGGGTCTGAAGCTTTCTTT.

CDR3 nucleotide sequence: TGCGCCAGCAGCCAAGATACGCAAGGGTTCAATGAAAAACTGTTTTTT. Encoded protein: CASSQDTQGFNEKLFF. The rearrangement joins TRBV4-1 to TRBJ1-4; no firm D call. CDR3 size: 16 residues. The germline gives CDR1 MGHRA, CDR2 YSYEKL. Trimming took 0 bases from V and 5 from J, leaving 13 bases between them.

This clonotype was counted at least ten times. The chain couples TRBV29-1 to TRBJ2-7; D is perhaps TRBD2 (5 bases). V was clipped by 5 bases and J by 3 bases, with 14 bases between them. Looked up from germline, CDR1 is SQVTM and CDR2 is ANQGSEA. The CDR3 loop spans 13 amino acids. The CDR3 region is CSVRTGIRYEQYF. Written as DNA, the CDR3 is TGCAGCGTTAGGACTGGGATACGCTACGAGCAGTACTTC.

This clonotype was counted once. A read error may explain this, as a much larger clone is one base away. The V and J genes are TRBV7-9 and TRBJ2-1; 10 bases line up with TRBD2. Germline V lookup: CDR1 SEHNR, CDR2 FQNEAQ (reference sequence). The length of the CDR3 is 16 residues. The CDR3 spells CGSSRAGTSAHNEQFF. The CDR3 DNA follows: TGTGGCAGCAGCCGGGCCGGGACTAGCGCACACAATGAGCAGTTCTTC.